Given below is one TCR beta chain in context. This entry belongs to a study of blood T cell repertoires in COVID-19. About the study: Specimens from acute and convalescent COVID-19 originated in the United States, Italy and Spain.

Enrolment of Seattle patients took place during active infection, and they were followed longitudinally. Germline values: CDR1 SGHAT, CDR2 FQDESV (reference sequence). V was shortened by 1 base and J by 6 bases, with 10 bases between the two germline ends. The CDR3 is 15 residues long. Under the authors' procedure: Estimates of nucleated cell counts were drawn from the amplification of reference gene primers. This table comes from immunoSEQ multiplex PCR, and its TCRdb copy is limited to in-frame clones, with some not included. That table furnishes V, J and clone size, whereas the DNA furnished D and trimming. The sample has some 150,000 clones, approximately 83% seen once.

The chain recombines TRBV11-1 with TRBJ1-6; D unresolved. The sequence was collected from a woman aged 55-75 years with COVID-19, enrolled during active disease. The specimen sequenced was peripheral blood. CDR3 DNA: TGTGCCAGCAGCTTAGGAGCAGGCTTTAATTCACCCCTCCACTTT. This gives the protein CASSLGAGFNSPLHF. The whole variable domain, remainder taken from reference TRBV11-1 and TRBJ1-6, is EAEVAQSPRYKITEKSQAVAFWCDPISGHATLYWYRQILGQGPELLVQFQDESVVDDSQLPKDRFSAERLKGVDSTLKIQPAELGDSAMYLCASSLGAGFNSPLHFGNGTRLTVT.